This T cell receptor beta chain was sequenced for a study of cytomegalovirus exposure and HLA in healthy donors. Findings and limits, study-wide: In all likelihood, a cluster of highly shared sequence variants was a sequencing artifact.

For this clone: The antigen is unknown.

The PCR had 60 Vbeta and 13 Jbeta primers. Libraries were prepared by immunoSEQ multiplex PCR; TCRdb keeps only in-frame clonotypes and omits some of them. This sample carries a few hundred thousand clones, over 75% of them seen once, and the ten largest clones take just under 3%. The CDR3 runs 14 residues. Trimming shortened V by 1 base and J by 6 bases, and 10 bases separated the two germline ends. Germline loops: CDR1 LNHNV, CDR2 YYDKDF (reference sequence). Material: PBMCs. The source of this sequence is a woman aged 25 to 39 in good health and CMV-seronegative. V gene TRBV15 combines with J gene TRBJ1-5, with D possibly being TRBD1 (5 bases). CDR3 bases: TGTGCCACCAGCAGAGTCAGGGCTCCTCAGCCCCAGCATTTT. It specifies CATSRVRAPQPQHF.